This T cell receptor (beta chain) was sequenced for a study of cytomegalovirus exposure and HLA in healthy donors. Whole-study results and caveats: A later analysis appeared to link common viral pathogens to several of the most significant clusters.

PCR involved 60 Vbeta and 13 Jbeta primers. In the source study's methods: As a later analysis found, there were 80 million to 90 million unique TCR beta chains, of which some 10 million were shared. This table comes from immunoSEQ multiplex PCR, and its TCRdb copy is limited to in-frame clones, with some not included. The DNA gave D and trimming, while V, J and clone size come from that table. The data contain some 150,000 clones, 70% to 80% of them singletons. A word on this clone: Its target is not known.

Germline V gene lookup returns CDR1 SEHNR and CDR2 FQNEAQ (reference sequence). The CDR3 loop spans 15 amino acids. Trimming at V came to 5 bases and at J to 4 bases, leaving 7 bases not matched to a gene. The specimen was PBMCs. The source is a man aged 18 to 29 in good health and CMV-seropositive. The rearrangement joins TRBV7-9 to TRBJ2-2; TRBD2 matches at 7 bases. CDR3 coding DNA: TGTGCCAGCAGCGGTACGGGGAGGGGCACCGGGGAGCTGTTTTTT. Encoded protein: CASSGTGRGTGELFF.